This TCR beta chain was documented in a study of blood T cell repertoires in COVID-19. At the level of the study: COVID-19 samples, acute and convalescent, were from the United States, Italy and Spain.

This CDR3 comprises 13 residues. CDR1 and CDR2 (germline): SEHNR, FQNEAQ (reference sequence). Trimming removed 5 bases at V and 6 bases at J, with 13 bases between. Per the original data handling: Estimates of nucleated cell counts were drawn from the amplification of reference gene primers. Some clones are missing from TCRdb's copy, which holds only in-frame ones; the method was immunoSEQ multiplex PCR. The DNA gave D and trimming, while V, J and clone size come from that table. The table includes roughly 130,000 clones, around 80% detected once. The sample comprised peripheral blood. V and J are TRBV7-9 and TRBJ1-2, with D perhaps matching TRBD1 (5 bases). This TCR was recovered from a man in his sixties with active or convalescent COVID-19. The CDR3 DNA reads TGTGCCAGCAGCACTCAGGGCGTACATGGCTACACCTTC. Its translation: CASSTQGVHGYTF.